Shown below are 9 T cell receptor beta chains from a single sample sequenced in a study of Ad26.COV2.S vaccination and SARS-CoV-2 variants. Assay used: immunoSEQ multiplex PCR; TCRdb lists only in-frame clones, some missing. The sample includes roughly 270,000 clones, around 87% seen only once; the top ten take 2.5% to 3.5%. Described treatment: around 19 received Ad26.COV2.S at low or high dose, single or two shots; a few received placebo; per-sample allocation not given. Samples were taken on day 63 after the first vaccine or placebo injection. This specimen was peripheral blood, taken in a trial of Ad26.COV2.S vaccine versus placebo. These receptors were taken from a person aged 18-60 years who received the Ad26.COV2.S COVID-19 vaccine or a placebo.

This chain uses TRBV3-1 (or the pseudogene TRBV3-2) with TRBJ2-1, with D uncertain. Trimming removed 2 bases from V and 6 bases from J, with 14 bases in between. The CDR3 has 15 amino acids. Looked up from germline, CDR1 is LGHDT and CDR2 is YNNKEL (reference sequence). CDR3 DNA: TGTGCCAGCAGCCAAATTGGAAGAGTCCCCAATGAGCAGTTCTTC. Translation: CASSQIGRVPNEQFF.

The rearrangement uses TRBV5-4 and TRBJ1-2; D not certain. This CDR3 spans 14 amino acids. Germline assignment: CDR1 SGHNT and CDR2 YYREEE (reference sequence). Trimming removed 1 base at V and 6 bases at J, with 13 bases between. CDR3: CASSLPGLPNGYTF. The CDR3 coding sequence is TGTGCCAGCAGCTTGCCAGGACTGCCAAATGGCTACACCTTC.

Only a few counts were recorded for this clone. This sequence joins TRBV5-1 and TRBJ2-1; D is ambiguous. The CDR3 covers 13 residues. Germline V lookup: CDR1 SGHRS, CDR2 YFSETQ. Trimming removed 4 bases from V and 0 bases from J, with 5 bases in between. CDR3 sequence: CASSQSSYNEQFF. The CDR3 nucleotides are TGCGCCAGCAGCCAGAGCTCCTACAATGAGCAGTTCTTC.

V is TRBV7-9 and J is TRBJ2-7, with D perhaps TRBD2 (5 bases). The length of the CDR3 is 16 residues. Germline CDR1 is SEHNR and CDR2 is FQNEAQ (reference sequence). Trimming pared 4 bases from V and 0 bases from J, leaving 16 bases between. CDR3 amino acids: CASSYPDSSLSYEQYF. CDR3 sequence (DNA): TGTGCCAGCAGCTACCCGGACTCTTCCCTCTCCTACGAGCAGTACTTC.

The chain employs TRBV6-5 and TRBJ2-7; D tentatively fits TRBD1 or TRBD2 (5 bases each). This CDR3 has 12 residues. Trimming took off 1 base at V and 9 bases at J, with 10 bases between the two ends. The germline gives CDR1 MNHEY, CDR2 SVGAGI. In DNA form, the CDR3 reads TGTGCCAGCAGTTACTGGGACCCAGGGCAGTACTTC. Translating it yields CASSYWDPGQYF.

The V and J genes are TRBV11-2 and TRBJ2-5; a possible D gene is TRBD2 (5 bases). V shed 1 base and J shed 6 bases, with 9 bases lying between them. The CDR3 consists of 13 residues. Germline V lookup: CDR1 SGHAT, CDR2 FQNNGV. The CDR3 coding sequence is TGTGCCAGCAGCTTAGGTTCGGGGAAGACCCAGTACTTC. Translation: CASSLGSGKTQYF.

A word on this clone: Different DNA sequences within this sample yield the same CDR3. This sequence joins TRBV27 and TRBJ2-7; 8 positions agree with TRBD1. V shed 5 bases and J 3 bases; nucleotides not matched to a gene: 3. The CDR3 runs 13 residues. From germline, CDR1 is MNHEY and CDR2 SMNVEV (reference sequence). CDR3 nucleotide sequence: TGTGCCAGCAGTCTCACAGGGGGCTACGAGCAGTACTTC. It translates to CASSLTGGYEQYF.

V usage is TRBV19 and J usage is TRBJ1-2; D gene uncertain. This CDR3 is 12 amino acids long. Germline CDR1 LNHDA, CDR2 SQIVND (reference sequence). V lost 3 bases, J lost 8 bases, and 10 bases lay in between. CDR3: CASSIGVRGYTF. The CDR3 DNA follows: TGTGCCAGTAGTATCGGGGTACGGGGCTACACCTTC.

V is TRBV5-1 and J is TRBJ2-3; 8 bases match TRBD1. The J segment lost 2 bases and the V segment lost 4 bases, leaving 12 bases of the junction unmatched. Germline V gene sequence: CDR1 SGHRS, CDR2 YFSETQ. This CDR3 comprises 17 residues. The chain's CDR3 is CASSSSLSGGPTDTQYF. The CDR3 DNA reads TGCGCCAGCAGCAGCTCATTGTCAGGGGGCCCCACAGATACGCAGTATTTT.